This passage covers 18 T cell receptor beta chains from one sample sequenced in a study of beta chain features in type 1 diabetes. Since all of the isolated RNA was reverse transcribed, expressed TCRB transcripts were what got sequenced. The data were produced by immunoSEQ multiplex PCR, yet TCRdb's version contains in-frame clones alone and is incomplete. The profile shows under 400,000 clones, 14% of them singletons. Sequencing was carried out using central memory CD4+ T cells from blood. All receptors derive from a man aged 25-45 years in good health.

The CDR3 nucleotides are TGCGCCAGCAGAGCGGGAGTCAGCTCTGGGGCCAACGTCCTGACTTTC. Protein sequence: CASRAGVSSGANVLTF. This chain connects TRBV5-1 to TRBJ2-6; 8 nucleotides line up with TRBD2. There are 16 residues in the CDR3. V dropped 5 bases and J dropped 0; count of bases not matched to a gene: 4. Germline CDR1 and CDR2: SGHRS and YFSETQ.

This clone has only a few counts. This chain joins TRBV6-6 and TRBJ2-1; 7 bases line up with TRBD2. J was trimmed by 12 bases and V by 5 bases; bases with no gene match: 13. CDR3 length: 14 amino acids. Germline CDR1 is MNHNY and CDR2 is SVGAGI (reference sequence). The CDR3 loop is CASSAPPPGGGQFF. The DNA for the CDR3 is TGTGCCAGCAGTGCCCCGCCGCCGGGGGGAGGGCAGTTCTTC.

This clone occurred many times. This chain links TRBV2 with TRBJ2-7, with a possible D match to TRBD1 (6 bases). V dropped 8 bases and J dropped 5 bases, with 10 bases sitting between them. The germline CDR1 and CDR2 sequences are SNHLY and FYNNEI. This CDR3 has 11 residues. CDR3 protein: CASYAGDEQYV. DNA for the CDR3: TGTGCCAGCTACGCAGGGGACGAGCAGTACGTC.

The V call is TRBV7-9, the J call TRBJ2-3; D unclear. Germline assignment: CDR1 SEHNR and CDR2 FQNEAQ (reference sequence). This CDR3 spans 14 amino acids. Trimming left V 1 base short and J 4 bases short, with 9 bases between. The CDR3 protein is CASSLDAPPDTQYF. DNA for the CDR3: TGTGCCAGCAGCTTAGACGCGCCTCCAGATACGCAGTATTTT.

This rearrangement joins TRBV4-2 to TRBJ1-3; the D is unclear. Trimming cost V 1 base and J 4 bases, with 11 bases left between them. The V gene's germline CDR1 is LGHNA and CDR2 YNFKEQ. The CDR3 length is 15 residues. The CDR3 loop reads CASSQGSGPGNTIYF. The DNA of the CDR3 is TGTGCCAGCAGCCAAGGGTCTGGTCCGGGAAACACCATATATTTT.

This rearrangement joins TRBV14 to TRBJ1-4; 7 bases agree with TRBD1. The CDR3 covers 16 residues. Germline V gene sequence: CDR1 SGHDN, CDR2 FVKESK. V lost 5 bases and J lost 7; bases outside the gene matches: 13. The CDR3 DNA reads TGTGCCAGCAGCTACAGGGGTTGGAGTCTAGGTGAAAAACTGTTTTTT. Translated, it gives CASSYRGWSLGEKLFF.

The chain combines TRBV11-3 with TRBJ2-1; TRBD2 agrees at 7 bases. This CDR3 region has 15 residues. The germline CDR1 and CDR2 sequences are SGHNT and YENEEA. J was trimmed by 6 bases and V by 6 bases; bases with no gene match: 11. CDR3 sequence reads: CASSWSGTIGNEQFF. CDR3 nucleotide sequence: TGTGCCAGCAGTTGGAGCGGGACTATAGGCAATGAGCAGTTCTTC.

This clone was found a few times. CDR3 amino acids: CASSKLPHRAPGYTF. The DNA for the CDR3 is TGTGCCAGCAGTAAACTCCCCCACAGGGCTCCAGGCTACACCTTC. V gene TRBV6-5 combines with J gene TRBJ1-2; the D gene is possibly TRBD1 (6 bases). This CDR3 has 15 residues. Trimming removed 5 bases from V and 8 bases from J, with 21 bases in between. Per the germline V gene, CDR1 is MNHEY and CDR2 is SVGAGI.

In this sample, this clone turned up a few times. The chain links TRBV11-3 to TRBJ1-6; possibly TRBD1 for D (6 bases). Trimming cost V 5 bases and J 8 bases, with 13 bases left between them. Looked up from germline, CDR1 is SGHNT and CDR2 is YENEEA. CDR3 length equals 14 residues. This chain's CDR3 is CASSKDSAHSPLHF. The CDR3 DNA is TGTGCCAGCAGCAAGGACAGCGCTCATTCACCCCTCCACTTT.

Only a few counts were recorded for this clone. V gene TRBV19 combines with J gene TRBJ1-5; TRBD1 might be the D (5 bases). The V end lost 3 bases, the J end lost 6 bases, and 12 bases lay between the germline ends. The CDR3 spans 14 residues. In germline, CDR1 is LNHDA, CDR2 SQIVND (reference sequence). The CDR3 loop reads CASSIQGVGQPQHF. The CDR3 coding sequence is TGTGCCAGTAGTATTCAAGGGGTCGGTCAGCCCCAGCATTTT.

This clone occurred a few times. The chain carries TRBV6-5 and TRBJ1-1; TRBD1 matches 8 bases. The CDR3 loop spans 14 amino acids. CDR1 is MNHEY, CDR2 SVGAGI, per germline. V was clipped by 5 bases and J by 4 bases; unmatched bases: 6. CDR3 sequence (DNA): TGTGCCAGCAGTGAAGACAGGGGAGGCACTGAAGCTTTCTTT. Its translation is CASSEDRGGTEAFF.

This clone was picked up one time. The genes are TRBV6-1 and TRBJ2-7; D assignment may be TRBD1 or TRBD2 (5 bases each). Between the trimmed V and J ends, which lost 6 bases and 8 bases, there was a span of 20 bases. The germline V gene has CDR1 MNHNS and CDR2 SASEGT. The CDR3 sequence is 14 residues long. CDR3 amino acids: CASRPDSGGRKQYF. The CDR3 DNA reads TGTGCCAGCAGGCCCGACAGTGGAGGCAGGAAGCAGTACTTC.

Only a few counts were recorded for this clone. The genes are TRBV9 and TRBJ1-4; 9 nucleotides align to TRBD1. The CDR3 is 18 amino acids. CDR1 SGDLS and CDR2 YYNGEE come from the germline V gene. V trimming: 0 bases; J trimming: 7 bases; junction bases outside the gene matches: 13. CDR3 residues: CASSVDGTGMLLGEKLFF. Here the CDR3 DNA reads TGTGCCAGCAGCGTAGACGGGACAGGGATGTTATTAGGTGAAAAACTGTTTTTT. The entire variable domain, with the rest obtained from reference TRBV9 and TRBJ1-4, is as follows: DSGVTQTPKHLITATGQRVTLRCSPRSGDLSVYWYQQSLDQGLQFLIQYYNGEERAKGNILERFSAQQFPDLHSELNLSSLELGDSALYFCASSVDGTGMLLGEKLFFGSGTQLSVL.

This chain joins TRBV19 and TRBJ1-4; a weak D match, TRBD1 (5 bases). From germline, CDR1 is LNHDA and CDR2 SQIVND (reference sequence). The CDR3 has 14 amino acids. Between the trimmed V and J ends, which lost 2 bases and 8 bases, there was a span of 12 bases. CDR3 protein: CASSITGVTEKLFF. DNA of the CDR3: TGTGCCAGTAGTATAACGGGGGTTACGGAAAAACTGTTTTTT. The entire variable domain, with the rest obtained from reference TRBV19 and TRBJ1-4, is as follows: DGGITQSPKYLFRKEGQNVTLSCEQNLNHDAMYWYRQDPGQGLRLIYYSQIVNDFQKGDIAEGYSVSREKKESFPLTVTSAQKNPTAFYLCASSITGVTEKLFFGSGTQLSVL.

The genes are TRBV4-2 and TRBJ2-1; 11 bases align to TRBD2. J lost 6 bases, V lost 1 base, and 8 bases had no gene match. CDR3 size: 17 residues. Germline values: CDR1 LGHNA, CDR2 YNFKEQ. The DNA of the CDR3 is TGTGCCAGCAGCCAAGTGAAGACTAGCGGGACGGGCAATGAGCAGTTCTTC. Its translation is CASSQVKTSGTGNEQFF.

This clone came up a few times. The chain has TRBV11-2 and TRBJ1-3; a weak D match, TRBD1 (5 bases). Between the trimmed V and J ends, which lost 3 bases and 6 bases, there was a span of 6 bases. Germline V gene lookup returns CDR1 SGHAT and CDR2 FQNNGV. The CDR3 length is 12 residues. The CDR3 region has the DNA TGTGCCAGCAGCTTTGGGACAAACACCATATATTTT. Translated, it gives CASSFGTNTIYF.

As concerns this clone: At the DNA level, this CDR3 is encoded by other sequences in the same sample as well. The CDR3 region has the DNA TGTGCCAGCAGTGGGCTAGCGGGGGTAGAGACCCAGTACTTC. Its translation is CASSGLAGVETQYF. The chain couples TRBV6-1 to TRBJ2-5; TRBD2 aligns across 10 bases. Germline V gene lookup returns CDR1 MNHNS and CDR2 SASEGT. The length of the CDR3 is 14 residues. With V trimmed by 4 bases and J by 4 bases, 3 bases remained unmatched.

The CDR3: CASSDLLEGADEAFF. The CDR3 DNA sequence: TGTGCCAGCAGTGACTTGTTAGAGGGGGCTGATGAAGCTTTCTTT. V is TRBV6-4 and J is TRBJ1-1; 7 bases are shared with TRBD1. V lost 1 base and J lost 7; bases outside the gene matches: 9. The CDR3 totals 15 residues. Germline CDR1 and CDR2: MRHNA and SNTAGT.